This TCR beta chain was observed in a study of identical twins. TCRdb re-analysed the 5' RACE reads in MiXCR, keeping a single row per CDR3 protein. Here the sample spans about 290,000 distinct CDR3 sequences, 9.5% being singletons. This clonotype was picked up a small number of times. These data were likewise used in another study, on yellow fever vaccine responses in identical twins.

The specimen sequenced was CD8+ T cells sorted from blood. The TCR sequence derives from a young woman in good health.

DNA of the CDR3: TGTGCCAGCAGCCCCCACGGACCGTACTCTGGGGCCAACGTCCTGACTTTC. This gives the protein CASSPHGPYSGANVLTF. This chain links TRBV7-8 with TRBJ2-6; D remains ambiguous. This CDR3 is 17 amino acids long. V was cut by 5 bases and J by 0 bases, with 14 bases left in between. The germline V gene encodes CDR1 SGHVS and CDR2 FQNEAQ.